This TCR beta chain came from a study of cytomegalovirus exposure and HLA in healthy donors. In the PCR, 60 Vbeta and 13 Jbeta primers were used. The repertoire was sequenced with immunoSEQ multiplex PCR; TCRdb's copy has only in-frame clones and lacks some. The sample comprises about 110,000 clones, about three quarters of which are singletons, and around 2.9% rests with the top ten. Between the trimmed V and J ends, which lost 3 bases and 2 bases, there was a span of 8 bases. The CDR3 has 13 amino acids. Germline assignment: CDR1 KGHSH and CDR2 LQKENI. The sample was PBMCs. V usage is TRBV18 and J usage is TRBJ2-7; perhaps TRBD1 as D (6 bases). The receptor comes from a woman in her sixties in good health and CMV-seropositive. Here the CDR3 DNA reads TGTGCCAGCTCACCGGGGACAACCTACGAGCAGTACTTC. Protein product: CASSPGTTYEQYF.